The next 27 T cell receptor beta chains were all read from a single sample in a study of response to subunit inactivated influenza vaccine. One entry per CDR3 protein, called by TCRdb with MiXCR from the RT-PCR reads. The table has hundreds of thousands of distinct CDR3 sequences, 16% seen once. The specimen comprised CD4+ T cells sorted from PBMCs, sampled 23 months after vaccination. These receptor sequences come from a man aged 50 to 75 who received an inactivated influenza vaccine.

The chain links TRBV5-1 to TRBJ2-3; 7 bases are shared with TRBD2. The CDR3 covers 15 residues. Germline-derived CDR1 and CDR2 are SGHRS and YFSETQ. V lost 1 base and J lost 3; bases outside the gene matches: 5. For the CDR3, the DNA is TGCGCCAGCAGCTTGCCCGGGGGGTTAACAGATACGCAGTATTTT. Translating it yields CASSLPGGLTDTQYF.

CDR3 coding DNA: TGTGCCAGCAGCGTAGGACAAGAGACCCAGTACTTC. It codes for CASSVGQETQYF. The chain recombines TRBV9 with TRBJ2-5; D ambiguous. Germline CDR1 and CDR2: SGDLS and YYNGEE. The CDR3 extends over 12 amino acids. Trimming stripped 0 bases from V and 2 bases from J, with 2 bases between.

V gene TRBV10-2 combines with J gene TRBJ2-2; the match to TRBD2 covers 8 bases. Germline values: CDR1 WSHSY, CDR2 SAAADI. The CDR3 is 15 residues long. J gave up 7 bases and V 3 bases, and 7 bases lay outside the gene matches. CDR3 coding DNA: TGCGCCAGCAGTGACGGCGGGAGGTCTGGCGGGGAGCTGTTTTTT. It translates to CASSDGGRSGGELFF.

This clonotype was picked up a small number of times. The chain couples TRBV6-4 to TRBJ1-3, with D perhaps TRBD1 (5 bases). Germline V CDR1 and CDR2: MRHNA, SNTAGT. CDR3 length equals 13 residues. Trimming pared 3 bases from V and 10 bases from J, leaving 13 bases between. CDR3 nucleotide sequence: TGTGCCAGCAGTGATCCCAGGCCAGGGACCATATATTTT. This gives the protein CASSDPRPGTIYF.

Comments on this clonotype: The junction and the germline gene differ at one end; a read error may be behind it. The chain combines TRBV7-9 with TRBJ2-3; TRBD2 matches 7 bases. Germline V gene data show CDR1 as SEHNR and CDR2 as FQNEAQ (reference sequence). This CDR3 has 18 amino acids. CDR3 nucleotide sequence: TGTGCCAGCGGCCCGGGGCGGGGGACCGCCCTCCTCACAGATACGCCGTATTTT. Its translation is CASGPGRGTALLTDTPYF.

There are many counts of this clonotype. The chain has TRBV6-1 and TRBJ1-5; D is undetermined. Trimming left V 6 bases short and J 3 bases short, with 9 bases between. This CDR3 contains 13 residues. The germline V gene encodes CDR1 MNHNS and CDR2 SASEGT. In nucleotides, the CDR3 is TGTGCCAGCAGACGTACTTCCAATCAGCCCCAGCATTTT. The encoded protein is CASRRTSNQPQHF.

This clonotype came up a few times. The CDR3 DNA reads as TGTGCCAGCAGCTTAGCCACTAGCGGGGGCACAGATACGCAGTATTTT. It encodes CASSLATSGGTDTQYF. V gene TRBV7-9 combines with J gene TRBJ2-3; TRBD2 aligns across 10 bases. The CDR3 runs 16 residues. V was pared by 0 bases and J by 1 base, with 1 base of the junction left unmatched. Germline CDR1 and CDR2: SEHNR and FQNEAQ (reference sequence).

This clonotype turned up a few times. The gene calls are TRBV7-2 and TRBJ2-1; 13 nucleotides match TRBD2. The CDR3 sequence is 15 residues long. With V trimmed by 8 bases and J by 10 bases, 11 bases remained unmatched. Germline CDR1 is SGHTA and CDR2 is FQGNSA. CDR3 residues: CASGTSGRASGEQFF. In nucleotides, the CDR3 is TGTGCCAGCGGTACTAGCGGGAGGGCCTCGGGAGAGCAGTTCTTC.

This clonotype was seen a few times. The CDR3 sequence is CASSSRTSGRMEQYF. The CDR3 coding sequence is TGTGCCAGCAGCTCCAGGACTAGCGGGAGGATGGAGCAGTACTTC. J is TRBJ2-7 and V is TRBV7-8, with TRBD2 identical over 14 bases. V lost 4 bases to trimming and J lost 7 bases; unmatched junction nucleotides: 6. The CDR3 extends over 15 amino acids. Germline loops: CDR1 SGHVS, CDR2 FQNEAQ.

V is TRBV6-1 and J is TRBJ1-2; D might be TRBD1 (6 bases). The CDR3 runs 14 residues. The germline CDR1 and CDR2 sequences are MNHNS and SASEGT. V lost 6 bases to trimming and J lost 4 bases, with 15 bases between them. CDR3 residues: CASSSPRGFYGYTF. In nucleotides, the CDR3 is TGTGCCAGCAGCTCGCCGAGGGGGTTCTATGGCTACACCTTC.

On this clonotype itself: Here the CDR3 omits its conserved ending phenylalanine or tryptophan, so a read error is the likely source. V and J are TRBV29-1 and TRBJ1-1, with D perhaps TRBD1 (5 bases). The CDR3 sequence is 12 residues long. Trimming removed 4 bases at V and 3 bases at J, with 9 bases between. The germline V gene encodes CDR1 SQVTM and CDR2 ANQGSEA. The CDR3 protein is CSVVGGYTEAFS. In DNA form, the CDR3 reads TGCAGCGTTGTTGGGGGGTACACTGAAGCTTTCTCT.

V gene TRBV20-1 combines with J gene TRBJ2-1; D tentatively reads TRBD1 or TRBD2 (5 bases each). From germline, CDR1 is DFQATT and CDR2 SNEGSKA (reference sequence). The CDR3 has 16 amino acids. Trimming removed 2 bases at V and 6 bases at J, with 20 bases between. CDR3 nucleotide sequence: TGCAGTGCTAGATACCCGGGGACCGAGGCCCTCAATGAGCAGTTCTTC. Translated: CSARYPGTEALNEQFF.

The chain joins TRBV20-1 to TRBJ2-1, with a weak D call TRBD2 (5 bases). V was shortened by 0 bases and J by 10 bases, with 19 bases between the two germline ends. This CDR3 has 15 residues. Germline V lookup: CDR1 DFQATT, CDR2 SNEGSKA (reference sequence). As DNA, the CDR3 is TGCAGTGCTAGAGAGCGGGCGGCACTTTTTTCAGAGCAGTTCTTC. It encodes CSARERAALFSEQFF.

This chain joins TRBV30 and TRBJ2-2; 9 bases align to TRBD2. CDR3 length: 13 amino acids. Trimming at V came to 6 bases and at J to 4 bases, leaving 3 bases not matched to a gene. The germline V gene has CDR1 GTSNPN and CDR2 SVGIG (reference sequence). In DNA form, the CDR3 reads TGTGCCTGTCCAGCGGGAGGCACCGGGGAGCTGTTTTTT. As protein: CACPAGGTGELFF.

This clonotype was recorded a few times. The V and J genes are TRBV29-1 and TRBJ2-1, with a tentative D call TRBD2 (5 bases). This CDR3 has 11 amino acids. Trimming cost V 5 bases and J 10 bases, with 12 bases left between them. Germline CDR1 reads SQVTM; CDR2 reads ANQGSEA. CDR3 in DNA: TGCAGCGTTAGGATGGGAGCCGAGCAGTTCTTC. This encodes CSVRMGAEQFF.

The rearrangement links TRBV6-2 or TRBV6-3 to TRBJ2-7; the D is unclear. From germline, CDR1 is MNHEY and CDR2 SVGEGT. V was cut by 6 bases and J by 1 base, with 10 bases left in between. CDR3 length equals 13 residues. CDR3 sequence (DNA): TGTGCCAGCAGGGCATACGAGTCCTACGAGCAGTACTTC. Amino acids: CASRAYESYEQYF.

The CDR3 DNA is TGTGCCAGCAGCTTAGCGAGGATGGGTGGCCAAGAGACCCAGTACTTC. The encoded protein is CASSLARMGGQETQYF. The chain uses TRBV7-9 and TRBJ2-5; D unresolved. The CDR3 is 16 residues long. Trimming removed 0 bases at V and 1 base at J, with 12 bases between. Germline CDR1 is SEHNR and CDR2 is FQNEAQ (reference sequence).

The rearrangement links TRBV9 to TRBJ2-1, with a tentative D call TRBD1 (6 bases). CDR1 SGDLS and CDR2 YYNGEE come from the germline V gene. Trimming shortened V by 0 bases and J by 3 bases, and 13 bases separated the two germline ends. CDR3 length equals 16 residues. The CDR3 region is CASSVDPGQRYNEQFF. The CDR3 DNA sequence: TGTGCCAGCAGCGTAGACCCAGGACAGCGCTACAATGAGCAGTTCTTC.

The CDR3 spells CSARLPGTGSYNEQFF. The CDR3 DNA sequence: TGCAGTGCTAGGCTACCCGGGACAGGGTCCTACAATGAGCAGTTCTTC. This chain joins TRBV20-1 and TRBJ2-1; 9 bases fit TRBD1. The CDR3 loop spans 16 amino acids. Germline V gene data show CDR1 as DFQATT and CDR2 as SNEGSKA (reference sequence). V was pared by 3 bases and J by 1 base, with 7 bases of the junction left unmatched.

This clonotype was seen a few times. The chain recombines TRBV5-1 with TRBJ2-3; 8 bases match TRBD1. CDR3 size: 15 residues. The germline CDR1 and CDR2 sequences are SGHRS and YFSETQ. The junction had 6 bases not matched to a gene; V was cut back by 4 bases and J by 2 bases. The CDR3 region is CASSKGQEFTDTQYF. CDR3 DNA: TGCGCCAGCAGCAAGGGACAGGAGTTCACAGATACGCAGTATTTT.

This clonotype was seen more than once but under ten times. The chain links TRBV7-9 to TRBJ2-7; 7 nucleotides align to TRBD1. Trimming removed 6 bases from V and 4 bases from J; junction bases left unmatched: 9. This CDR3 is built from 14 residues. Germline CDR1 SEHNR, CDR2 FQNEAQ (reference sequence). CDR3 nucleotides: TGTGCCAGCAGTCGGGACAGTTTTGATTACGAGCAGTACTTC. Translation: CASSRDSFDYEQYF.

This chain connects TRBV20-1 to TRBJ2-3; either TRBD1 or TRBD2 may supply D (6 bases each). Trimming shortened V by 6 bases and J by 6 bases, and 19 bases separated the two germline ends. The V gene's germline CDR1 is DFQATT and CDR2 SNEGSKA (reference sequence). The CDR3 is made up of 14 amino acids. The CDR3 sequence is CSAYSSSGADTQYF. The CDR3 nucleotides read TGCAGTGCCTATAGCTCCTCGGGGGCGGATACGCAGTATTTT.

The gene calls are TRBV20-1 and TRBJ2-1; 7 bases match TRBD2. Trimming removed 0 bases from V and 6 bases from J; junction bases left unmatched: 14. From germline, CDR1 is DFQATT and CDR2 SNEGSKA (reference sequence). The CDR3 runs to 17 residues. DNA for the CDR3: TGCAGTGCTAGAGATTCGCGTCGGCTAGCGGAGGCCAATGAGCAGTTCTTC. Amino acid sequence: CSARDSRRLAEANEQFF.

This clonotype was seen repeatedly, ten times or more. The chain links TRBV7-9 to TRBJ2-5, with D maybe TRBD1 (6 bases). In germline, CDR1 is SEHNR, CDR2 FQNEAQ (reference sequence). This CDR3 comprises 15 residues. V lost 5 bases and J 2 bases, leaving 15 bases between the germline ends. The DNA for the CDR3 is TGTGCCAGCAGCATCTGGACAGCAGCACAAGAGACCCAGTACTTC. This encodes CASSIWTAAQETQYF.

This clonotype was observed a single time. A single base separates this from a much larger clone, so it may be a read error. The chain couples TRBV6-1 to TRBJ1-1; D is undetermined. Germline values: CDR1 MNHNS, CDR2 SASEGT. V lost 6 bases, J lost 5 bases, and 13 bases lay in between. This CDR3 has 13 amino acids. CDR3 sequence reads: CASRGCGSTEAFF. CDR3 DNA: TGTGCCAGCAGGGGGTGCGGGAGTACTGAAGCTTTCTTT.

V gene TRBV5-1 combines with J gene TRBJ1-5; no firm D call. This CDR3 has 14 residues. V lost 4 bases and J 6 bases, leaving 14 bases between the germline ends. The germline V gene has CDR1 SGHRS and CDR2 YFSETQ. CDR3 in amino acids: CASSPGRLGQPQHF. For the CDR3, the DNA is TGCGCCAGCAGCCCGGGTCGCCTCGGTCAGCCCCAGCATTTT. Full variable domain (rest looked up from reference TRBV5-1 and TRBJ1-5): KAGVTQTPRYLIKTRGQQVTLSCSPISGHRSVSWYQQTPGQGLQFLFEYFSETQRNKGNFPGRFSGRQFSNSRSEMNVSTLELGDSALYLCASSPGRLGQPQHFGDGTRLSIL.

Ten or more counts support this clonotype. The CDR3: CASSQTVTGGGYGYTF. The CDR3 bases are TGCGCCAGCAGCCAGACCGTTACAGGGGGCGGGTATGGCTACACCTTC. This sequence joins TRBV4-1 and TRBJ1-2, with 9 bases aligning to TRBD1. Germline CDR1 MGHRA, CDR2 YSYEKL. V was clipped by 3 bases and J by 5 bases; unmatched bases: 10. The CDR3 totals 16 residues.